A single sample gave rise to the 18 T cell receptor beta chains below, sequenced in a study of technical replicates of blood from a few donors. Generated by immunoSEQ multiplex PCR, the TCRdb table keeps only in-frame clones and is missing some. Found here are about 90,000 clones, around 94% of them singletons; the top ten hold around 0.25%. The specimen was T cells isolated from PBMCs. The source is a human donor in good health.

V and J are TRBV2 and TRBJ2-3, with 9 bases that match TRBD2. The germline V gene encodes CDR1 SNHLY and CDR2 FYNNEI. After removal of 1 base from V and 7 bases from J, the junction contained 6 bases not matched to a gene. The CDR3 has 15 amino acids. The chain's CDR3 is CASSEVAGVRNTQYF. In nucleotides, the CDR3 is TGTGCCAGCAGTGAAGTAGCGGGAGTGAGAAATACGCAGTATTTT.

This clone was recorded a few times. V usage is TRBV30 and J usage is TRBJ1-1; D uncertain. Germline values: CDR1 GTSNPN, CDR2 SVGIG (reference sequence). V was pared by 3 bases and J by 5 bases, with 10 bases between. The CDR3 length is 12 residues. CDR3 coding DNA: TGTGCCTGGAGGCCTAGTGTTACTGAAGCTTTCTTT. Protein product: CAWRPSVTEAFF.

V gene TRBV18 combines with J gene TRBJ2-3; perhaps TRBD2 as D (5 bases). The germline V and J ends were trimmed by 0 bases and 2 bases, with 12 bases remaining between them. The CDR3 covers 16 residues. CDR1 is KGHSH, CDR2 LQKENI, per germline. The CDR3, as DNA: TGTGCCAGCTCACCACCGAGGGCCCCCCACACAGATACGCAGTATTTT. It translates to CASSPPRAPHTDTQYF.

This clone was recorded once. V gene TRBV5-1 combines with J gene TRBJ2-7; 7 nucleotides match TRBD2. Germline V CDR1 and CDR2: SGHRS, YFSETQ. V shed 3 bases, J shed 6 bases, and the junction held 3 bases outside the gene matches. This CDR3 spans 12 amino acids. This CDR3 reads CASSSGGGEQYF. In nucleotides, the CDR3 is TGCGCCAGCAGCTCGGGCGGGGGCGAGCAGTACTTC.

The gene calls are TRBV10-2 and TRBJ1-1; D is ambiguous. CDR3 length equals 14 residues. Trimming removed 4 bases from V and 3 bases from J, with 12 bases in between. The germline gives CDR1 WSHSY, CDR2 SAAADI. CDR3 region: CASSVTTAYTEAFF. As DNA, the CDR3 is TGCGCCAGCAGTGTAACAACAGCTTACACTGAAGCTTTCTTT.

The chain recombines TRBV19 with TRBJ2-2; 8 bases are shared with TRBD2. The CDR3 sequence is 16 residues long. Germline CDR1 reads LNHDA; CDR2 reads SQIVND (reference sequence). V gave up 0 bases and J gave up 7 bases; unmatched junction bases: 7. The CDR3 loop is CASSIDRGGAVGELFF. The CDR3 DNA reads as TGTGCCAGTAGTATAGATCGGGGGGGGGCCGTCGGGGAGCTGTTTTTT.

The gene calls are TRBV7-8 and TRBJ1-5; weak D call: TRBD1 (5 bases). The germline CDR1 and CDR2 sequences are SGHVS and FQNEAQ. This CDR3 spans 15 amino acids. The V and J ends lost 3 bases and 7 bases respectively, with 16 bases between them. The CDR3 DNA sequence: TGTGCCAGCAGCTTGTATCAGGGTACCGACCAGCCCCAGCATTTT. This sequence encodes CASSLYQGTDQPQHF.

The chain couples TRBV21-1 to TRBJ2-7; the D call of TRBD2 is as the table states it, not checked on the DNA. TRBV21-1 counts as a pseudogene. The CDR3 runs to 16 residues. This CDR3 is CASSKKHPPSSYEQYF. In nucleotides, the CDR3 is TGTGCCAGCAGCAAAAAACACCCTCCTAGCTCCTACGAGCAGTACTTC.

V usage is TRBV29-1 and J usage is TRBJ2-1; 8 bases line up with TRBD1. The trim removed 7 bases at V and 5 bases at J, leaving 10 bases unmatched. The germline CDR1 and CDR2 sequences are SQVTM and ANQGSEA. There are 14 residues in the CDR3. CDR3 region: CSADLLDRDNEQFF. DNA of the CDR3: TGCAGCGCCGACCTCCTGGACAGGGACAATGAGCAGTTCTTC.

This clone was seen only a few times. The CDR3 sequence is CATSRPPGQGAYEQYF. For the CDR3, the DNA is TGTGCCACCAGCAGACCGCCGGGACAGGGAGCCTACGAGCAGTACTTC. V usage is TRBV15 and J usage is TRBJ2-7; 9 bases map to TRBD1. The germline V gene encodes CDR1 LNHNV and CDR2 YYDKDF (reference sequence). This CDR3 has 16 residues. Unmatched junction bases numbered 7, after V lost 2 bases and J lost 2 bases.

This clone was counted a single time. The chain joins TRBV4-1 to TRBJ2-7; D is perhaps TRBD2 (6 bases). The V gene's germline CDR1 is MGHRA and CDR2 YSYEKL. Trimming took 4 bases from V and 0 from J, leaving 13 bases between them. This CDR3 contains 15 residues. CDR3 bases: TGCGCCAGCAGCCTACAAATCGGGAGCTCCTACGAGCAGTACTTC. Translation: CASSLQIGSSYEQYF.

Notes on this clone: One junction end does not reproduce the germline sequence, and a read error may be involved. V gene TRBV28 combines with J gene TRBJ1-3; a possible D gene is TRBD1 (6 bases). The CDR3 extends over 13 amino acids. The germline gives CDR1 MDHEN, CDR2 SYDVKM. DNA of the CDR3: TGTGCCAGTGAGGGACATGGTGTTTCCAAACTTGATTTT. This codes for CASEGHGVSKLDF.

This sequence joins TRBV4-1 and TRBJ2-7; 12 bases are a match to TRBD2. CDR1 is MGHRA and CDR2 is YSYEKL in the germline V gene. This CDR3 region has 16 residues. The V and J ends lost 4 bases and 5 bases, in that order; junction bases with no gene match: 9. CDR3 protein: CASSPEGLAGGNEQYF. The CDR3 DNA reads TGCGCCAGCAGCCCGGAGGGACTAGCGGGCGGGAACGAGCAGTACTTC.

The rearrangement joins TRBV4-2 to TRBJ2-1; perhaps TRBD2 as D (6 bases). Germline CDR1 is LGHNA and CDR2 is YNFKEQ. Trimming shortened V by 0 bases and J by 5 bases, and 14 bases separated the two germline ends. The CDR3 extends over 16 amino acids. This CDR3 is CASSQDTRGTHNEQFF. The CDR3 DNA reads TGTGCCAGCAGCCAAGATACCCGGGGGACCCACAATGAGCAGTTCTTC.

This clone appeared a single time. The chain's CDR3 is CASRQGLAGGNEQFF. The CDR3 DNA reads as TGCGCCAGCAGACAGGGACTAGCGGGGGGCAATGAGCAGTTCTTC. V and J are TRBV4-1 and TRBJ2-1, with 15 bases matching TRBD2. This CDR3 is built from 15 residues. Germline loops: CDR1 MGHRA, CDR2 YSYEKL. V dropped 6 bases and J dropped 6; count of bases not matched to a gene: 3.

This chain joins TRBV7-6 and TRBJ2-7; 8 bases line up with TRBD1. V dropped 6 bases and J dropped 0; count of bases not matched to a gene: 10. Per the germline V gene, CDR1 is SGHVS and CDR2 is FNYEAQ. The CDR3 loop spans 16 amino acids. The CDR3 loop reads CASRMLPDRVSYEQYF. The CDR3 region has the DNA TGTGCCAGCAGGATGCTCCCGGACAGGGTCTCCTACGAGCAGTACTTC. Full variable domain (missing parts from reference TRBV7-6 and TRBJ2-7): GAGVSQSPRYKVTKRGQDVALRCDPISGHVSLYWYRQALGQGPEFLTYFNYEAQQDKSGLPNDRFSAERPEGSISTLTIQRTEQRDSAMYRCASRMLPDRVSYEQYFGPGTRLTVT.

V gene TRBV25-1 combines with J gene TRBJ1-2; a weak D match, TRBD1 (5 bases). The V and J ends lost 10 bases and 7 bases respectively, with 19 bases between them. CDR1 and CDR2 (germline): MGHDK, SYGVNS. This CDR3 has 13 amino acids. CDR3 region: CATGHGGIGGYTF. The CDR3 bases are TGTGCCACCGGCCACGGGGGGATTGGTGGCTACACCTTC.

This chain uses TRBV6-5 with TRBJ1-5; 9 bases align to TRBD1. Germline CDR1 and CDR2: MNHEY and SVGAGI. The CDR3 extends over 15 amino acids. V dropped 5 bases and J dropped 7; count of bases not matched to a gene: 9. The DNA of the CDR3 is TGTGCCAGCAGTACGACAGGGGGTGTAGGGCAGCCCCAGCATTTT. Protein product: CASSTTGGVGQPQHF.